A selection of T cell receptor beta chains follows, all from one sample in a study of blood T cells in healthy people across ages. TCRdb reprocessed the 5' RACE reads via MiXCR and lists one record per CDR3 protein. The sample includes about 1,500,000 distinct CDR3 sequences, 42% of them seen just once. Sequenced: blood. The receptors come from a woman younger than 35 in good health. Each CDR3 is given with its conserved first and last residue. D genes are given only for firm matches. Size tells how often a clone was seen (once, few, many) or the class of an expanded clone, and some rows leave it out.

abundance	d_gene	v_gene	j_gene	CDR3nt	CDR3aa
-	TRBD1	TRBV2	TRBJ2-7	TGTGCCAGCAGTGGGACAGGGACCTACAATGAGCAGTACTTC	CASSGTGTYNEQYF
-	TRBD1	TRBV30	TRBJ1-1	TGTGCCTGGGGGATAGGGACAGCAGGGACTGAAGCTTTCTTT	CAWGIGTAGTEAFF
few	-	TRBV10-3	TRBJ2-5	TGTGCCATCAGTATCAGTGAGATCACCCAAGAGACCCAGTACTTC	CAISISEITQETQYF
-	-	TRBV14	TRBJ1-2	TGTGCCAGCCGAACGTCCAGAACTGGCTACACCTTC	CASRTSRTGYTF
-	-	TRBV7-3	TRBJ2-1	TGTGCCAGCAGGTCTCCAGGGGCTGGGAATGAGCAGTTCTTC	CASRSPGAGNEQFF
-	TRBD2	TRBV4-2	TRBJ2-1	TGTGCCAGCAGCCAAACCCCCGGGACTAGCGGCAATGAGCAGTTCTTC	CASSQTPGTSGNEQFF
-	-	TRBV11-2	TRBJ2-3	TGTGCCAGCGACGTGGGTCAGGGCACAGATACGCAGTATTTT	CASDVGQGTDTQYF
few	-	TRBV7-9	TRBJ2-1	TGTGCCAGCAGCTCTCACAGCCTCAATGAGCAGTTCTTC	CASSSHSLNEQFF
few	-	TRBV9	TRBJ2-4	TGTGCCAGCGGCACCGGGACTCCGGGGGAGCAGTACTTC	CASGTGTPGEQYF
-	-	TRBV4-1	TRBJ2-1	TGCGCCAGCAGCCAAGTCAGCAATGTCAATGAGCAGTTCTTC	CASSQVSNVNEQFF
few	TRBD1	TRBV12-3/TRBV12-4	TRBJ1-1	TGTGCCAGCAGTTCACCCCCCGGGACAGGGGTTGAAGCTTTCTTT	CASSSPPGTGVEAFF
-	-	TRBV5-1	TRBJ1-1	TGCGCCAGCAGCTTGCAGGCAGCGAACACTGAAGCTTTCTTT	CASSLQAANTEAFF
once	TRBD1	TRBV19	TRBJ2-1	TGTGCCAGTAGGAAAGGGACAGGGGAATACAATGAGCAGTTCTTC	CASRKGTGEYNEQFF
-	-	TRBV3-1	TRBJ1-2	TGTGCCAGCAGCCCTTCTGAGTGTGGCTACACCTTC	CASSPSECGYTF
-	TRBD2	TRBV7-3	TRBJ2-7	TGTGCCAGCAGCTATAACGGACTAGCGGGTAATGAGCAGTACTTC	CASSYNGLAGNEQYF
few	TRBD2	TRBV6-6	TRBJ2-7	TGTGCCAGCAGTTACTTGTTTGGAGCGGGAGGGGGCGAGCAGTACTTC	CASSYLFGAGGGEQYF
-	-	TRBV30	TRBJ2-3	TGTGCCTGGAGTCGAGGGTCCGCTACGCAGTATTTT	CAWSRGSATQYF
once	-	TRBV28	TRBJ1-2	TGTGCCACTGAGAACAGGGCTCCCTATGGCTACACCTTC	CATENRAPYGYTF
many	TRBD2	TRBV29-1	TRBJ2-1	TGCAGCGTTGCGGGGAGGGCCGACAATGAGCAGTTCTTC	CSVAGRADNEQFF
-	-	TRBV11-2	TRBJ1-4	TGTGCCAGCAGCATCTCAGTTAATGAAAAACTGTTTTTT	CASSISVNEKLFF
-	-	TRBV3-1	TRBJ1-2	TGTGCCAGCAGCCAATCGGCGATTAACTATGGCTACACCTTC	CASSQSAINYGYTF
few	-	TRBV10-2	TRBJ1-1	TGCGCCACACAGGCCCCGGGGGACACTGAAGCTTTCTTT	CATQAPGDTEAFF
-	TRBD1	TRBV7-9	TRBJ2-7	TGTGCCAGCGCTGAAACCAGGGGGCTGAGCTCCTACGAGCAGTACTTC	CASAETRGLSSYEQYF
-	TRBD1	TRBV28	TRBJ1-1	TGTGCCACGCAAACCGGGACAGGGAACACTGAAGCTTTCTTT	CATQTGTGNTEAFF
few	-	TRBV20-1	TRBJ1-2	TGCAGTGCGGAACTAGGCCCCCCTGGCTACACCTTC	CSAELGPPGYTF
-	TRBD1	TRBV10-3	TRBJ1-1	TGTGCCATCACAGGACAGGGGGCTGAAGCTTTCTTT	CAITGQGAEAFF
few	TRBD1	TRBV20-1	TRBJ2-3	TGCAGTGCCATCGGGGGGACAGGGCAACCAGATACGCAGTATTTT	CSAIGGTGQPDTQYF
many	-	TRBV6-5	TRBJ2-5	TGTGCCAGCAGAGAGGCCGCTCAAGAGACCCAGTACTTC	CASREAAQETQYF
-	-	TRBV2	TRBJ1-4	TGTGCCAGCACCGGAGTAGCGGCAACTAATGAAAAACTGTTTTTT	CASTGVAATNEKLFF
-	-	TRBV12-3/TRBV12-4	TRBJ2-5	TGTGCCAACAGTTCCGTGACAGAACAAGAGACCCAGTACTTC	CANSSVTEQETQYF
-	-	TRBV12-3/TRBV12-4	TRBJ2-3	TGTGCCAGCACCCCGGGGCCGGGACGCACAGATACGCAGTATTTT	CASTPGPGRTDTQYF
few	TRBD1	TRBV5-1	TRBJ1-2	TGCGCCAGCAGCTCAAAAGCGGGACAGGAGTCCTATGGCTACACCTTC	CASSSKAGQESYGYTF
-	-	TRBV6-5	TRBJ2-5	TGTGCCAGCAGTTACAGTCGGGGGCGGATAGAGACCCAGTACTTC	CASSYSRGRIETQYF
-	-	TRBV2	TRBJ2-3	TGTGCCAGCAACGACGGCGGAGTCACAGATACGCAGTATTTT	CASNDGGVTDTQYF
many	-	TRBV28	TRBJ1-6	TGTGCCAGCAGTTTATTTCGGGGGTTTGAGGATAATTCACCCCTCCACTTT	CASSLFRGFEDNSPLHF
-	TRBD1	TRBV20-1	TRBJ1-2	TGCAGTGCTATGACAGGGGACAACTATGGCTACACCTTC	CSAMTGDNYGYTF
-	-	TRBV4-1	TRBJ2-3	TGCGCCAGCAGCCAAGATGGGCCCCCAGGGGTAGGGACAGATACGCAGTATTTT	CASSQDGPPGVGTDTQYF
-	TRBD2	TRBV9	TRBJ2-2	TGTGCCAGCAGCGTAGACGGTAGCGGGAGGCCGGGGACCGGGGAGCTGTTTTTT	CASSVDGSGRPGTGELFF
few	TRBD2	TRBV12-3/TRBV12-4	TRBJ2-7	TGTGCCAGCAGTTTAACACTAGCGGGGTACGAGCAGTACTTC	CASSLTLAGYEQYF
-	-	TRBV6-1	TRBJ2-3	TGTGCCAGCAGTGAAGGTTTGGGTGGCAGAGGGACGCAGTATTTT	CASSEGLGGRGTQYF